The 26 T cell receptor beta chains reported below all come from one sample, sequenced in a study of breast tumors, draining lymph nodes, adjacent tissues. In TCRdb, the multiplex PCR reads were re-called with MiXCR into one record per CDR3 protein. In the table there are 20,000 to 25,000 distinct CDR3 sequences, 45% to 75% of which are singletons. The specimen sequenced was breast tumor tissue. These receptors all stem from a female donor with breast cancer. Some clones in this sample may be carry-over from other donors' samples.

V gene TRBV6-5 combines with J gene TRBJ2-5, with 12 bases fitting TRBD2. This CDR3 contains 14 residues. With 9 bases clipped from V and 1 base from J, the junction kept 3 bases outside the gene matches. Per germline, CDR1 MNHEY and CDR2 SVGAGI. The CDR3 loop reads CARRLAGVQETQYF. The CDR3 region has the DNA TGTGCCAGAAGACTAGCGGGAGTCCAAGAGACCCAGTACTTC.

This clonotype was seen only once. The rearrangement uses TRBV20-1 and TRBJ1-2; D may be TRBD1 (5 bases). The germline V gene has CDR1 DFQATT and CDR2 SNEGSKA (reference sequence). CDR3 length equals 13 residues. V lost 6 bases and J lost 4, with 15 bases in between. As DNA, the CDR3 is TGCAGTGCCCTAGAGTATCAGGGCTATGGCTACACCTTC. Its protein product is CSALEYQGYGYTF.

This clonotype was seen just once. The rearrangement joins TRBV24-1 to TRBJ2-3, with D possibly TRBD1 on 6 matching bases. Germline V gene data show CDR1 as KGHDR and CDR2 as SFDVKD. Trimming cost V 3 bases and J 2 bases, with 11 bases left between them. The CDR3 contains 15 residues. Written as DNA, the CDR3 is TGTGCCACCAGTGATCAGGGGACAATCACAGATACGCAGTATTTT. This gives the protein CATSDQGTITDTQYF.

The V call is TRBV12-3 or TRBV12-4, the J call TRBJ1-5; D gene ambiguous. V was pared by 6 bases and J by 10 bases, with 16 bases between. This CDR3 contains 13 residues. CDR3 sequence (DNA): TGTGCCAGCAGCTCGCGCCAAGGTGATCCCCAGCATTTT. This gives the protein CASSSRQGDPQHF.

The chain couples TRBV5-5 to TRBJ1-1, with 9 bases aligning to TRBD1. Germline V lookup: CDR1 SGHKS, CDR2 YYEKEE (reference sequence). The CDR3 covers 15 residues. The junction had 10 bases not matched to a gene; V was cut back by 4 bases and J by 6 bases. The CDR3 region has the DNA TGTGCCAGCAGCCGGGGACAGGGCGGAGTTCCTGAAGCTTTCTTT. Translating it yields CASSRGQGGVPEAFF. The full variable domain, completed using reference TRBV5-5 and TRBJ1-1, is DAGVTQSPTHLIKTRGQQVTLRCSPISGHKSVSWYQQVLGQGPQFIFQYYEKEERGRGNFPDRFSARQFPNYSSELNVNALLLGDSALYLCASSRGQGGVPEAFFGQGTRLTVV.

This chain uses TRBV20-1 with TRBJ2-2, with 7 bases identical to TRBD2. CDR3 length equals 13 residues. The trim removed 6 bases at V and 4 bases at J, leaving 5 bases unmatched. Germline CDR1 is DFQATT and CDR2 is SNEGSKA (reference sequence). The DNA for the CDR3 is TGCAGTGCGGAAATAGCGGGCACCGGGGAGCTGTTTTTT. Translating gives CSAEIAGTGELFF.

This chain links TRBV19 with TRBJ2-7; TRBD1 agrees at 7 bases. CDR1 LNHDA and CDR2 SQIVND come from the germline V gene (reference sequence). The CDR3 has 11 amino acids. The CDR3 sequence: CTNQGVDEQYF. In nucleotides, the CDR3 is TGTACCAATCAGGGGGTTGACGAGCAGTACTTC.

Ten or more counts support this clonotype. The chain is built from TRBV5-1 and TRBJ2-5; TRBD1 matches 7 bases. V dropped 3 bases and J dropped 8; count of bases not matched to a gene: 10. Looked up from germline, CDR1 is SGHRS and CDR2 is YFSETQ. CDR3 length: 14 residues. CDR3 coding DNA: TGCGCCAGCAGCTCGGTGGCAGGGGGAGACACCCAGTACTTC. Amino acid sequence: CASSSVAGGDTQYF. Looking up the rest from reference TRBV5-1 and TRBJ2-5 gives the full variable domain: KAGVTQTPRYLIKTRGQQVTLSCSPISGHRSVSWYQQTPGQGLQFLFEYFSETQRNKGNFPGRFSGRQFSNSRSEMNVSTLELGDSALYLCASSSVAGGDTQYFGPGTRLLVL.

This clonotype was seen a few times. The chain recombines TRBV20-1 with TRBJ1-2; the D gene is possibly TRBD1 (6 bases). CDR1 and CDR2 (germline): DFQATT, SNEGSKA (reference sequence). CDR3 length: 15 amino acids. V lost 3 bases and J lost 2, with 16 bases in between. The CDR3 DNA follows: TGCAGTGCTAGTCAAGGACAGCTAACCAACTATGGCTACACCTTC. The encoded protein is CSASQGQLTNYGYTF.

The sample holds one count of this clonotype. The gene calls are TRBV7-8 and TRBJ2-7, with 7 bases lining up with TRBD1. Per the germline V gene, CDR1 is SGHVS and CDR2 is FQNEAQ. The CDR3 has 13 residues. The trim removed 5 bases at V and 3 bases at J, leaving 4 bases unmatched. CDR3 amino acids: CASSTDRNYEQYF. The CDR3 bases are TGTGCCAGCAGCACGGACAGGAACTACGAGCAGTACTTC.

The chain joins TRBV14 to TRBJ1-6; no reliable D call. Trimming removed 0 bases from V and 10 bases from J, with 7 bases in between. Germline-derived CDR1 and CDR2 are SGHDN and FVKESK. The CDR3 contains 13 residues. The CDR3 nucleotides read TGTGCCAGCAGCCAAGAGGGTCAATCACCCCTCCACTTT. It yields the protein CASSQEGQSPLHF.

The rearrangement uses TRBV2 and TRBJ2-7; 8 bases are a match to TRBD1. J was trimmed by 2 bases and V by 7 bases; bases with no gene match: 22. The germline V gene has CDR1 SNHLY and CDR2 FYNNEI. This CDR3 comprises 19 residues. The CDR3 nucleotides read TGTGCCAGCATCGGACCCCGATTAGACGCCGGGACAGGACCCTACGAGCAGTACTTC. Its protein is CASIGPRLDAGTGPYEQYF.

V usage is TRBV6-1 and J usage is TRBJ1-1, with TRBD1 matching over 8 bases. This CDR3 is built from 15 residues. V lost 4 bases and J lost 6; bases outside the gene matches: 10. The V gene's germline CDR1 is MNHNS and CDR2 SASEGT. The CDR3 DNA reads TGTGCCAGCAGTGCGAGAAGGGGGACAGGCCCTGAAGCTTTCTTT. It is translated as CASSARRGTGPEAFF.

This clonotype was counted once. The chain uses TRBV7-6 and TRBJ1-3; a weak D match, TRBD1 (6 bases). This CDR3 comprises 16 residues. In germline, CDR1 is SGHVS, CDR2 FNYEAQ. Trimming shortened V by 1 base and J by 1 base, and 11 bases separated the two germline ends. The CDR3 loop is CASSLVLQGSGNTIYF. CDR3 coding DNA: TGTGCCAGCAGCTTAGTGTTACAGGGTTCTGGAAACACCATATATTTT.

With respect to this clonotype: Given a much more abundant clone one base away, this may be a read error. CDR3 in amino acids: CASRLGSYNSPPHF. CDR3 DNA sequence: TGTGCCAGCAGACTTGGCAGTTATAATTCACCCCCCCACTTT. The chain has TRBV6-2 or TRBV6-3 and TRBJ1-6; D remains ambiguous. The CDR3 contains 14 residues. Germline V gene sequence: CDR1 MNHEY, CDR2 SVGEGT.

The chain joins TRBV20-1 to TRBJ2-3; perhaps TRBD1 as D (5 bases). The CDR3 is made up of 12 amino acids. V shed 0 bases and J shed 10 bases, with 11 bases lying between them. Germline CDR1 and CDR2: DFQATT and SNEGSKA (reference sequence). In nucleotides, the CDR3 is TGCAGTGCTAGAGATTCGGTACAGGCGCAGTATTTT. Translating it yields CSARDSVQAQYF.

This clonotype showed up just a few times. The chain recombines TRBV2 with TRBJ1-2, with 10 nucleotides matching TRBD1. J gave up 6 bases and V 4 bases, and 5 bases lay outside the gene matches. Germline CDR1 and CDR2: SNHLY and FYNNEI. The CDR3 contains 14 residues. The CDR3 here is CASSVGQGQNGYTF. CDR3 nucleotide sequence: TGTGCCAGCAGTGTGGGACAGGGGCAGAATGGCTACACCTTC. Using reference TRBV2 and TRBJ1-2 for the parts outside the CDR3, the full variable domain is EPEVTQTPSHQVTQMGQEVILRCVPISNHLYFYWYRQILGQKVEFLVSFYNNEISEKSEIFDDQFSVERPDGSNFTLKIRSTKLEDSAMYFCASSVGQGQNGYTFGSGTRLTVV.

V usage is TRBV5-8 and J usage is TRBJ2-1; the D is unclear. V dropped 7 bases and J dropped 2 bases, with 16 bases sitting between them. The CDR3 length is 15 residues. The germline CDR1 and CDR2 sequences are SGHTS and YDEGEE. In nucleotides, the CDR3 is TGTGCCAGCCGAGAGCCAGGCCGGGCCTACAATGAGCAGTTCTTC. It yields the protein CASREPGRAYNEQFF.

The chain couples TRBV14 to TRBJ2-7, with D perhaps TRBD1 or TRBD2 (6 bases each). The V end lost 1 base, the J end lost 1 base, and 14 bases lay between the germline ends. CDR1 SGHDN and CDR2 FVKESK come from the germline V gene. The CDR3 has 16 amino acids. This chain's CDR3 is CASSQAAGQGSYEQYF. Written as DNA, the CDR3 is TGTGCCAGCAGCCAAGCTGCGGGACAAGGATCCTACGAGCAGTACTTC.

This clonotype came up many times. A read error may be the cause here, since a much bigger clone is one base away. V and J are TRBV14 and TRBJ2-5; a possible D gene is TRBD1 (6 bases). Germline CDR1 is SGHDN and CDR2 is FVKESK. This CDR3 has 15 amino acids. The CDR3 protein is CASSSDTGHRETPYF. In nucleotides, the CDR3 is TGTGCCAGCAGCTCGGATACGGGACATCGAGAGACCCCGTACTTC. Full variable domain (rest looked up from reference TRBV14 and TRBJ2-5): EAGVTQFPSHSVIEKGQTVTLRCDPISGHDNLYWYRRVMGKEIKFLLHFVKESKQDESGMPNNRFLAERTGGTYSTLKVQPAELEDSGVYFCASSSDTGHRETPYFGPGTRLLVL.

The count of this clonotype is one. The CDR3 DNA reads as TGCAGTGCTAGGACAGGGGGCGAATTCGGGGAGCTGTTTTTT. It is translated as CSARTGGEFGELFF. The V gene is TRBV20-1, the J gene TRBJ2-2; TRBD1 matches 10 bases. Germline trimming cut 3 bases from V and 7 bases from J; bases unmatched to any gene: 5. The CDR3 has 14 residues. Per the germline V gene, CDR1 is DFQATT and CDR2 is SNEGSKA (reference sequence).

As for this clonotype: One end of the junction does not line up with germline, which may come from a read error. The chain couples TRBV7-8 to TRBJ2-2; tentatively, D is TRBD1 (6 bases). The CDR3 contains 15 residues. Germline CDR1 reads SGHVS; CDR2 reads FQNEAQ. The CDR3, as DNA: TGTGCCAACAGCCTTTCAGGGGTCGGCACCGGGGAGCTGTTTTTT. Its translation: CANSLSGVGTGELFF.

The chain carries TRBV10-3 and TRBJ2-1; D gene uncertain. Germline CDR1 ENHRY, CDR2 SYGVKD. V dropped 3 bases and J dropped 7 bases, with 4 bases sitting between them. This CDR3 is 11 amino acids long. The CDR3 DNA follows: TGTGCCATCAGTGAACTAAATGAGCAGTTCTTC. Protein sequence: CAISELNEQFF.

The rearrangement links TRBV6-5 to TRBJ1-2, with D possibly TRBD1 on 5 matching bases. There are 15 residues in the CDR3. Germline CDR1 MNHEY, CDR2 SVGAGI. Trimming took 2 bases from V and 2 from J, leaving 12 bases between them. CDR3 sequence: CASSYRFGANYGYTF. CDR3 nucleotide sequence: TGTGCCAGCAGTTACCGATTTGGGGCCAACTATGGCTACACCTTC.

There are many counts of this clonotype. This chain uses TRBV13 with TRBJ2-3; 8 positions match TRBD2. Germline V gene sequence: CDR1 PRHDT, CDR2 FYEKMQ (reference sequence). J gave up 2 bases and V 2 bases, and 9 bases lay outside the gene matches. This CDR3 is 17 amino acids long. CDR3 coding DNA: TGTGCCAGCAGCTTACGCTTTCGCGGGGGGATCACAGATACGCAGTATTTT. Residues: CASSLRFRGGITDTQYF.

The chain links TRBV12-3 or TRBV12-4 to TRBJ1-4, with 9 bases fitting TRBD1. CDR3 length equals 15 residues. V lost 4 bases, J lost 4 bases, and 4 bases stayed unmatched. For the CDR3, the DNA is TGTGCCAGCAGTTGGAACAGGGGGCATAATGAAAAACTGTTTTTT. Residues: CASSWNRGHNEKLFF.